A single sample is the source of the 11 T cell receptor beta chains below, sequenced in a study of blood T cells in healthy people across ages. It was with a sample-barcoded 5' primer and a J-beta primer mix that a second PCR of roughly 7 to 12 cycles was run. TCRdb ran MiXCR on the 5' RACE reads and lists one entry per CDR3 protein. The sample carries around 1,100,000 distinct CDR3 sequences, 35% to 40% recorded once. Sequencing was done on a sample of blood. The source of these receptors is a man aged 18-30 years in good health.

J is TRBJ2-3 and V is TRBV20-1; D call uncertain. CDR3 length: 13 amino acids. Germline-derived CDR1 and CDR2 are DFQATT and SNEGSKA (reference sequence). V was clipped by 4 bases and J by 7 bases, with 15 bases between them. The CDR3 DNA sequence: TGCAGTGCTAATGTGTTATCCCAGAATACGCAGTATTTT. Translation: CSANVLSQNTQYF.

This chain joins TRBV27 and TRBJ1-5; a possible D gene is TRBD1 (6 bases). Between the trimmed V and J ends, which lost 4 bases and 6 bases, there was a span of 10 bases. The germline V gene encodes CDR1 MNHEY and CDR2 SMNVEV (reference sequence). This CDR3 region has 13 residues. For the CDR3, the DNA is TGTGCCAGCAGTTCAGGGGTAATTCAGCCCCAGCATTTT. This encodes CASSSGVIQPQHF.

This rearrangement joins TRBV2 to TRBJ2-2, with D perhaps TRBD1 (5 bases). Germline CDR1 and CDR2: SNHLY and FYNNEI. Trimming took off 0 bases at V and 3 bases at J, with 11 bases between the two ends. This CDR3 region has 16 residues. In nucleotides, the CDR3 is TGTGCCAGCAGTGAAGCTAGGGCCAGGGACACCGGGGAGCTGTTTTTT. It is translated as CASSEARARDTGELFF. The whole variable domain, filled in from reference TRBV2 and TRBJ2-2, reads EPEVTQTPSHQVTQMGQEVILRCVPISNHLYFYWYRQILGQKVEFLVSFYNNEISEKSEIFDDQFSVERPDGSNFTLKIRSTKLEDSAMYFCASSEARARDTGELFFGEGSRLTVL.

This clonotype came up a few times. The CDR3 reads CASSSYSGTRNEKLFF. The CDR3 DNA follows: TGCGCCAGCAGCTCATATTCCGGGACAAGAAATGAAAAACTGTTTTTT. The V call is TRBV5-1, the J call TRBJ1-4; perhaps TRBD1 as D (6 bases). Germline V gene data show CDR1 as SGHRS and CDR2 as YFSETQ. V was clipped by 3 bases and J by 5 bases, with 17 bases between them. The CDR3 is made up of 16 amino acids.

This clonotype occurred many times. The chain uses TRBV10-3 and TRBJ1-2, with D maybe TRBD1 (6 bases). Looked up from germline, CDR1 is ENHRY and CDR2 is SYGVKD. Deletions cut 5 bases from V and 3 bases from J, with 7 bases between. CDR3 length equals 12 residues. The CDR3 coding sequence is TGTGCCATCAGTTCAGGGGACTATGGCTACACCTTC. Translating gives CAISSGDYGYTF.

The rearrangement joins TRBV5-1 to TRBJ1-1, with D possibly matching TRBD1 (6 bases). Germline CDR1 is SGHRS and CDR2 is YFSETQ. Deletions cut 4 bases from V and 0 bases from J, with 10 bases between. The CDR3 contains 14 residues. The CDR3, as DNA: TGCGCCAGCAGCGCGGACAGCATGAACACTGAAGCTTTCTTT. Protein sequence: CASSADSMNTEAFF.

The sample holds a few counts of this clonotype. This rearrangement joins TRBV4-2 to TRBJ1-4; D not resolved. The CDR3 has 16 residues. Germline V gene data show CDR1 as LGHNA and CDR2 as YNFKEQ. V was shortened by 0 bases and J by 0 bases, with 8 bases between the two germline ends. The CDR3 nucleotides are TGTGCCAGCAGCCAAGATCTTAGTGCAACTAATGAAAAACTGTTTTTT. Its translation: CASSQDLSATNEKLFF.

This chain uses TRBV12-3 or TRBV12-4 with TRBJ2-1, with TRBD2 identical over 10 bases. The CDR3 contains 15 residues. V lost 6 bases and J lost 7; bases outside the gene matches: 9. The CDR3 region has the DNA TGTGCCAGCAGGGGAACTAGCGGGGCCCCAAATGAGCAGTTCTTC. Its translation: CASRGTSGAPNEQFF.

This clonotype has more than one count but fewer than ten. The chain couples TRBV29-1 to TRBJ2-5; D remains unclear. The CDR3 loop spans 16 amino acids. From germline, CDR1 is SQVTM and CDR2 ANQGSEA. V gave up 3 bases and J gave up 7 bases, with 24 bases separating them. As DNA, the CDR3 is TGCAGCGTTGATCAACACCTGGCTGTGGGTGGCGTGACCCAGTACTTC. Protein product: CSVDQHLAVGGVTQYF.

This clonotype was picked up many times. The chain uses TRBV28 and TRBJ2-6, with a possible D match to TRBD1 (6 bases). CDR3 length equals 17 residues. The germline CDR1 and CDR2 sequences are MDHEN and SYDVKM. V was shortened by 4 bases and J by 0 bases, with 13 bases between the two germline ends. CDR3 sequence: CASSSAGEFSGANVLTF. In DNA, the CDR3 is TGTGCCAGCAGTTCGGCAGGGGAATTCTCTGGGGCCAACGTCCTGACTTTC. Looking up the rest from reference TRBV28 and TRBJ2-6 gives the full variable domain: DVKVTQSSRYLVKRTGEKVFLECVQDMDHENMFWYRQDPGLGLRLIYFSYDVKMKEKGDIPEGYSVSREKKERFSLILESASTNQTSMYLCASSSAGEFSGANVLTFGAGSRLTVL.

This clonotype was picked up a small number of times. The V and J genes are TRBV12-3 or TRBV12-4 and TRBJ1-2; possibly TRBD1 for D (5 bases). The V and J ends lost 1 base and 4 bases respectively, with 16 bases between them. The CDR3 length is 16 residues. DNA of the CDR3: TGTGCCAGCAGTTTAGGGAGCCAGGGTCTCTCCTATGGCTACACCTTC. Translating it yields CASSLGSQGLSYGYTF.